These T cell receptor beta chains were read from a single sample in a study of immune evolution from preneoplasia to lung adenocarcinoma. Clones were read by immunoSEQ multiplex PCR, and TCRdb kept only the in-frame ones, dropping some. The sample yields some 4,300 clones, under 85% seen once. Sequenced input: FFPE minimally invasive lung adenocarcinoma tissue. The source of these receptors is a person between 45 and 75 years old with lung adenocarcinoma. Both conserved end residues are trimmed from each CDR3. Expanded clones get a size class; other rows say once, few or many, or leave the size out.

TRBJ1-5 TRBV19 . ASSKQGGNQPQH
TRBJ1-2 TRBV19 . ASNRQPGGYGYT
TRBJ1-6 TRBV7-9 . ASSAGTVVGSPLH
TRBJ2-7 TRBV7-2 . ASSLGLNPNEQY
TRBJ2-7 TRBV5-4 . ASSDGLYYEQY
TRBJ2-3 TRBV6-5 once ASSYRTAGIGSTQY
TRBJ2-7 TRBV7-2 . ASSNYLSSYEQY
TRBJ2-4 TRBV25-1 . ASSESGVGLNIQY
TRBJ2-1 TRBV7-2 . ASSLTGGNEQF
TRBJ1-6 TRBV28 . ASSPQGADFYSSYNSPLH
TRBJ1-1 TRBV7-3 . ASSSMGGNTEAF
TRBJ1-1 TRBV7-2 . ASSQHMNTEAF
TRBJ2-5 TRBV18 . ASSPVPAGETQY
TRBJ1-4 TRBV29-1 . SEPGQGDEKLF